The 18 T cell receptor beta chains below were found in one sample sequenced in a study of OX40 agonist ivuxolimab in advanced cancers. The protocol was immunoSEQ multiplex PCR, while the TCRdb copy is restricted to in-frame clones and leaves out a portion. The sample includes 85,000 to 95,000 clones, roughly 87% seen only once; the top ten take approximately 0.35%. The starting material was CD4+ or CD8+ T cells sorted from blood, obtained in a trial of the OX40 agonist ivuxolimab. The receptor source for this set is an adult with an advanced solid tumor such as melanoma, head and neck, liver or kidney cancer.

CDR3 bases: TGCGCCAGCAGCTTGGAGGGACAGCAAAATGAAAAACTGTTTTTT. Protein product: CASSLEGQQNEKLFF. V usage is TRBV5-1 and J usage is TRBJ1-4; the match to TRBD1 covers 7 bases. The CDR3 contains 15 residues. The germline CDR1 and CDR2 sequences are SGHRS and YFSETQ. V lost 0 bases and J lost 5; bases outside the gene matches: 4.

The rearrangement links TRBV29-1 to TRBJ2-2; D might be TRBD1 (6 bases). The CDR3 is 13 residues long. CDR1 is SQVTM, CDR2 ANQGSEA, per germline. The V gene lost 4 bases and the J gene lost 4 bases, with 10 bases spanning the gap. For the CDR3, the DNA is TGCAGCGTTGGGAACAGGGTCACCGGGGAGCTGTTTTTT. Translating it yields CSVGNRVTGELFF.

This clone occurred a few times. The CDR3 loop reads CASSKTRAAFF. The CDR3 DNA follows: TGTGCCAGCAGCAAGACCAGAGCGGCTTTCTTT. The V and J genes are TRBV7-9 and TRBJ1-1, with no clear D. Trimming shortened V by 5 bases and J by 11 bases, and 12 bases separated the two germline ends. The germline CDR1 and CDR2 sequences are SEHNR and FQNEAQ (reference sequence). This CDR3 comprises 11 residues.

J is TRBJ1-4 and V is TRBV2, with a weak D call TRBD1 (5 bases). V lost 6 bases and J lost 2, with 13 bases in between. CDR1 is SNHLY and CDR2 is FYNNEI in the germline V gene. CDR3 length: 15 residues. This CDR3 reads CASSPRGGTNEKLFF. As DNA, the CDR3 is TGTGCCAGCAGCCCACGGGGGGGTACTAATGAAAAACTGTTTTTT. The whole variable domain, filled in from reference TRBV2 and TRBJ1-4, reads EPEVTQTPSHQVTQMGQEVILRCVPISNHLYFYWYRQILGQKVEFLVSFYNNEISEKSEIFDDQFSVERPDGSNFTLKIRSTKLEDSAMYFCASSPRGGTNEKLFFGSGTQLSVL.

CDR3 DNA: TGTGCCAGCAGCTTAACCCCTAGAGGCTCCTACAATGAGCAGTTCTTC. Translated, it gives CASSLTPRGSYNEQFF. The gene calls are TRBV7-3 and TRBJ2-1; D is uncertain. The germline V and J ends were trimmed by 0 bases and 0 bases, with 9 bases remaining between them. The V gene's germline CDR1 is SGHTA and CDR2 FQGTGA. This CDR3 comprises 16 residues. Using reference TRBV7-3 and TRBJ2-1 for the parts outside the CDR3, the full variable domain is GAGVSQTPSNKVTEKGKYVELRCDPISGHTALYWYRQSLGQGPEFLIYFQGTGAADDSGLPNDRFFAVRPEGSVSTLKIQRTERGDSAVYLCASSLTPRGSYNEQFFGPGTRLTVL.

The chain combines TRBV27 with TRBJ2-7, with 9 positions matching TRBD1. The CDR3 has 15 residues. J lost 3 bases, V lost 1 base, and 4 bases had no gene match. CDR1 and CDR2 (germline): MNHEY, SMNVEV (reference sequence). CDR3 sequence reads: CASSLWGDRVYEQYF. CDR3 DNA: TGTGCCAGCAGTTTATGGGGGGACAGGGTCTACGAGCAGTACTTC.

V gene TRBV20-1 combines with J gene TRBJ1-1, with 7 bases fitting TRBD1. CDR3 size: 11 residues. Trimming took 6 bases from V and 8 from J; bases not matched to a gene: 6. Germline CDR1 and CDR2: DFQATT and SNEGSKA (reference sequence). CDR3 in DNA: TGCAGTGCGAACTACAGGGGAGAAGCTTTCTTT. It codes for CSANYRGEAFF.

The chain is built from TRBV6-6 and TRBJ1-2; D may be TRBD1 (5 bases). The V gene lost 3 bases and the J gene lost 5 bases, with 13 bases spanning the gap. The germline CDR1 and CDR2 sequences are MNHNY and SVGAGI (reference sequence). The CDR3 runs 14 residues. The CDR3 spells CASSYSDMGYGYTF. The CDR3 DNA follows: TGTGCCAGCAGTTATTCGGACATGGGGTATGGCTACACCTTC.

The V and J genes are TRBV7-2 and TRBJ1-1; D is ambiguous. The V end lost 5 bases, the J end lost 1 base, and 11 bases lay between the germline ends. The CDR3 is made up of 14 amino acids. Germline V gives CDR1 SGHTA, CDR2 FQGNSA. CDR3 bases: TGTGCCAGCAGCGCTGACGGAAAGAACACTGAAGCTTTCTTT. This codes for CASSADGKNTEAFF.

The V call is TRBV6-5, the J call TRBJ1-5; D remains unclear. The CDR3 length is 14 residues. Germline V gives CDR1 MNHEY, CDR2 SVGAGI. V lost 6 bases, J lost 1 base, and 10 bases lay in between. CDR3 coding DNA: TGTGCCAGCAGCCCGACCAAGAGCAATCAGCCCCAGCATTTT. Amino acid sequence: CASSPTKSNQPQHF.

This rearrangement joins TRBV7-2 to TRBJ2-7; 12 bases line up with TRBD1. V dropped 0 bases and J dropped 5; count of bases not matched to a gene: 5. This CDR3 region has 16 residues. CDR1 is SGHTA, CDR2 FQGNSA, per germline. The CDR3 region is CASSLASGTGGHEQYF. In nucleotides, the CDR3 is TGTGCCAGCAGCTTAGCGTCCGGGACAGGGGGCCACGAGCAGTACTTC.

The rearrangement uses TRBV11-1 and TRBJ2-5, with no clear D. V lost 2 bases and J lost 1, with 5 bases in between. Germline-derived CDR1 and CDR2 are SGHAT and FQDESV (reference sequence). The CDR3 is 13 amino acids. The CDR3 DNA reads TGTGCCAGCAGCTTACAGGCCCAAGAGACCCAGTACTTC. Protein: CASSLQAQETQYF.

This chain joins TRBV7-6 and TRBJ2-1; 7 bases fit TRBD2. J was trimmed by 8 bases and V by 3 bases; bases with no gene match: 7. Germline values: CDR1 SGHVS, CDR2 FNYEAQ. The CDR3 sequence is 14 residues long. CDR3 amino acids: CASSFDPSGDEQFF. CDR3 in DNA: TGTGCCAGCAGCTTCGACCCTAGCGGCGATGAGCAGTTCTTC.

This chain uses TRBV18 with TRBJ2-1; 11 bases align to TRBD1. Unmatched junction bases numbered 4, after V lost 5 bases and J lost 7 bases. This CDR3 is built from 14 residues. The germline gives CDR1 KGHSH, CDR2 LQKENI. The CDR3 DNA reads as TGTGCCAGCTCATTCCGGGACAGGGGGAATGAGCAGTTCTTC. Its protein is CASSFRDRGNEQFF.

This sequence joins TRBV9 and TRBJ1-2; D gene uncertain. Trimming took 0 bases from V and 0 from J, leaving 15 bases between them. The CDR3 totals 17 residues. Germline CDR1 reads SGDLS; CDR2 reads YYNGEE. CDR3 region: CASSVGYRREANYGYTF. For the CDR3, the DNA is TGTGCCAGCAGCGTAGGTTACCGGAGGGAAGCTAACTATGGCTACACCTTC.

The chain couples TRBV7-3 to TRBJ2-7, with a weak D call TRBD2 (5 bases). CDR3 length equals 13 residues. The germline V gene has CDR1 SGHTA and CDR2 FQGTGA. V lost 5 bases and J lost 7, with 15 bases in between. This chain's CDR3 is CASSGVASGEQYF. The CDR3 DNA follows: TGTGCCAGCAGCGGGGTCGCTTCGGGGGAGCAGTACTTC. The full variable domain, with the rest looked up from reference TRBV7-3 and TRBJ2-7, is GAGVSQTPSNKVTEKGKYVELRCDPISGHTALYWYRQSLGQGPEFLIYFQGTGAADDSGLPNDRFFAVRPEGSVSTLKIQRTERGDSAVYLCASSGVASGEQYFGPGTRLTVT.

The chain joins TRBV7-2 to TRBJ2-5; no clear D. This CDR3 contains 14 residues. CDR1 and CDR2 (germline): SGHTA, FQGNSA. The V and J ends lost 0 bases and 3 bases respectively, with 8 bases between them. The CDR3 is CASSLAGLEETQYF. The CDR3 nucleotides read TGTGCCAGCAGCTTAGCTGGGCTAGAAGAGACCCAGTACTTC.

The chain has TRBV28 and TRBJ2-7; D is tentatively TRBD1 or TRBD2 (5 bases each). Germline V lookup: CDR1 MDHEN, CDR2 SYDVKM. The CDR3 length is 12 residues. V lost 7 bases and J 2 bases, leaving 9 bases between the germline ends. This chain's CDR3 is CASTSGPYEQYF. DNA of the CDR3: TGTGCCAGCACCTCGGGACCCTACGAGCAGTACTTC.